These T cell receptor beta chains were read from a single sample in a study of T-cell reconstitution after alpha-beta-depleted transplantation in children. TCRdb reprocessed the PCR reads with MiXCR, giving one entry per CDR3 protein. The table lists 900,000 or so distinct CDR3 sequences, less than 20% of them singletons. This specimen consisted of PBMCs, mostly from graft donor cells, obtained 360 days after TCRalphabeta/CD19-depleted stem cell transplant. All receptors derive from a male patient younger than 18 who had a stem cell transplant for acute lymphoblastic leukemia, so the T cells may come from the graft donor. Both conserved end residues are part of each CDR3. The D gene is left open where the match is weak. Only part of the rows carry a size: once, few, many, or a class if the clone is expanded.

>TRBV29-1|few|TRBD2|TRBJ2-7
TGCAGCGTTGGTGGACTAGCGGGAGGGTCGATTAGCTACGAGCAGTACTTC
CSVGGLAGGSISYEQYF
>TRBV5-1|few|NA|TRBJ2-1
TGCGCCAGCAGCCCCCAGACAGCCCTCTCCTACAATGAGCAGTTCTTC
CASSPQTALSYNEQFF
>TRBV12-3/TRBV12-4|few|NA|TRBJ2-1
TGTGCCAGCAGTTTAAGTTGGGGAATCCCCTACAATGAGCAGTTCTTC
CASSLSWGIPYNEQFF
>TRBV24-1|many|NA|TRBJ2-7
TGTGCCACCGCTGAGGGGGGCAGGTACGAGCAGTACTTC
CATAEGGRYEQYF
>TRBV6-2/TRBV6-3|NA|NA|TRBJ2-3
TGTGCCAGCAGTTCATGGATGCGGACGCAGTATTTT
CASSSWMRTQYF
>TRBV6-5|NA|NA|TRBJ1-1
TGTGCCAGCCGAGACATGGGCACTGAAGCTTTCTTT
CASRDMGTEAFF
>TRBV7-9|few|TRBD2|TRBJ2-7
TGTGCCAGCAGCGGAGGGGCTAGCGGGAGGGCCTACGAGCAGTACTTC
CASSGGASGRAYEQYF
>TRBV12-3/TRBV12-4|once|TRBD2|TRBJ2-2
TGTGCCAGCAGCGCCGGGACTAGCGGGAGAAGGGAGCTGTTTTTT
CASSAGTSGRRELFF
>TRBV29-1|few|TRBD2|TRBJ2-7
TGCAGCGTTGGAGGTAGCGGGAAAGGCTCCGAGCAGTACTTC
CSVGGSGKGSEQYF
>TRBV4-1|NA|NA|TRBJ2-2
TGCGCCAGCAGCCAAGACCCGCGGGTTACCGGGGAGCTGTTTTTT
CASSQDPRVTGELFF
>TRBV29-1|few|TRBD1|TRBJ2-1
TGCAGCGTTCGGGCAGGGGGCGCGGGCGGGTACGGTGAGCAGTTCTTC
CSVRAGGAGGYGEQFF
>TRBV7-7|few|NA|TRBJ2-5
TGTGCCAGCAGCTTGGGGGGGCAGGGGACCCAGTACTTC
CASSLGGQGTQYF
>TRBV12-3/TRBV12-4|many|NA|TRBJ1-1
TGTGCCAGCAGTTCGGGGTCTGAAGCTTTCTTT
CASSSGSEAFF
>TRBV7-2|NA|NA|TRBJ1-1
TGTGCCAGCAGCCGGATGGAGAGGAGCACTGAAGCTTTCTTT
CASSRMERSTEAFF
>TRBV27|NA|NA|TRBJ2-2
TGTGCCAGCATCGCTCTAGCGAACACCGGGGAGCTGTTTTTT
CASIALANTGELFF
>TRBV4-1|NA|TRBD2|TRBJ2-4
TGCGCCAGCAGCCAAGCGGCGAGCGGGAGGTACATTCAGTACTTC
CASSQAASGRYIQYF
>TRBV15|NA|TRBD2|TRBJ2-1
TGTGCCACCAGCAGGGGCGGGACTACCCTCGAGTCCTACAATGAGCAGTTCTTC
CATSRGGTTLESYNEQFF
>TRBV6-5|NA|NA|TRBJ1-3
TGTGCCAGCAGTTACAACTTGGGGTCTGGAAACACCATATATTTT
CASSYNLGSGNTIYF
>TRBV15|NA|NA|TRBJ2-5
TGTGCCACCAGCAGAGATAAGCACAAAGGGGAGACCCAGTACTTC
CATSRDKHKGETQYF
>TRBV5-6|many|NA|TRBJ2-1
TGTGCCAGCAGCTTGTGGGGGACGAACTACATCTTC
CASSLWGTNYIF
>TRBV11-2|many|NA|TRBJ2-5
TGTGCCAGCAGCTTAGCATCCAACCAAGAGACCCAGTACTTC
CASSLASNQETQYF
>TRBV20-1|many|NA|TRBJ2-5
TGCAGTGCTAGAGTTGGTCTAGCGAAAGAGACCCAGTACTTC
CSARVGLAKETQYF
>TRBV12-3/TRBV12-4|few|NA|TRBJ2-1
TGTGCCAGCAGATCAAGGGGCGGGACAGCGGACTACAATGAGCAGTTCTTC
CASRSRGGTADYNEQFF
>TRBV7-3|NA|NA|TRBJ2-7
TGTGCCAGCAGCCCGACGGCCCAATCGAGCGAGCAGTACTTC
CASSPTAQSSEQYF
>TRBV5-6|NA|NA|TRBJ2-2
TGTGCCAGCAAAAGGGGCCCCGGAACCGGGGAGCTGTTTTTT
CASKRGPGTGELFF
>TRBV5-8|NA|TRBD1|TRBJ2-5
TGTGCCAGCAGACCCTGGACAGGGGGCACAGAGACCCAGTACTTC
CASRPWTGGTETQYF
>TRBV27|many|NA|TRBJ1-1
TGTGCCAGCAGTTGGGCAGCCCGGAACACTGAAGCTTTCTTT
CASSWAARNTEAFF
>TRBV11-1|few|NA|TRBJ1-6
TGTGCCAGCAGCTTATTGTCTCACCGGGACGGCGATAATTCACCCCTCCACTTT
CASSLLSHRDGDNSPLHF
>TRBV20-1|many|NA|TRBJ2-1
TGCAGTGCCTATAAGTTGGCGCAGTTCTTC
CSAYKLAQFF
>TRBV6-1|many|NA|TRBJ2-7
TGTGCCAGCATCCCTCGCCGTGCCTCAGTAGAGGAGCAGTACTTC
CASIPRRASVEEQYF
>TRBV5-6|NA|NA|TRBJ2-1
TGTGCCAGCAGCATACAGTGGAATGAGCAGTTCTTC
CASSIQWNEQFF
>TRBV4-2|many|NA|TRBJ2-7
TGTGCCAGCAGCAATGGGGAGGGGGCCTCCTACGAGCAGTACTTC
CASSNGEGASYEQYF
>TRBV20-1|NA|TRBD1|TRBJ2-3
TGCAGTGCTCCGGACAGGTCAAAGCGCACAGATACGCAGTATTTT
CSAPDRSKRTDTQYF
>TRBV3-1|NA|TRBD2|TRBJ2-1
TGTGCCAGCAGCCGAGGACGGACTAGCGGGAAGTACAATGAGCAGTTCTTC
CASSRGRTSGKYNEQFF
>TRBV29-1|many|NA|TRBJ2-6
TGCAGCGTTGAAGGGTTTTCGGTTCGTGGGGCCAACGTCCTGACTTTC
CSVEGFSVRGANVLTF
>TRBV12-3/TRBV12-4|few|TRBD1|TRBJ2-6
TGTGCCAGCAGTTCGAGACAGGGTTTTAGTGGGGCCAACGTCCTGACTTTC
CASSSRQGFSGANVLTF
>TRBV6-2/TRBV6-3|NA|TRBD2|TRBJ2-7
TGTGCCAGCAGAACCGGGACTAGCGGGACCTACGAGCAGTACTTC
CASRTGTSGTYEQYF
>TRBV5-1|few|NA|TRBJ1-2
TGCGCCAGCAGCCCGGGATATACACAATATGGCTACACCTTC
CASSPGYTQYGYTF
>TRBV20-1|NA|TRBD2|TRBJ2-4
TGCAGTGCTAGAGTCGTTAGCGGGAAACTAGCCAAAAACATTCAGTACTTC
CSARVVSGKLAKNIQYF
>TRBV5-1|NA|NA|TRBJ1-5
TGCGCCAGCAGCTTCGGGGGGGCTAGAGGTAATCAGCCCCAGCATTTT
CASSFGGARGNQPQHF
>TRBV6-5|few|NA|TRBJ1-5
TGTGCCAGCCTCGAATACCCAAATCAGCCCCAGCATTTT
CASLEYPNQPQHF
>TRBV7-9|NA|NA|TRBJ2-5
TGTGCCAGCACGGCGAGAGGGGAGACCCAGTACTTC
CASTARGETQYF
>TRBV5-1|many|TRBD1|TRBJ2-7
TGCGCCAGCAGCTTTTCCGGGACAGGGTCCTCCTACGAGCAGTACTTC
CASSFSGTGSSYEQYF
>TRBV5-1|NA|TRBD1|TRBJ1-6
TGCGCCAGCAGCCCGGGACAGGGGGCTTCACCCCTCCACTTT
CASSPGQGASPLHF
>TRBV3-1|many|NA|TRBJ2-5
TGTGCCAGCAGCCAAGATACGGAGACCCAGTACTTC
CASSQDTETQYF